This TCR beta chain stems from a study of T cell responses to AZD1222 COVID-19 vaccine. About the research overall: Pooled in the analysis were second doses at about 4 or about 12 weeks.

General study results and limits: Repertoire sampling happened only post peak T cell response.

The trim removed 1 base at V and 4 bases at J, leaving 7 bases unmatched. Per the germline V gene, CDR1 is SGHRS and CDR2 is YFSETQ. The CDR3 contains 17 residues. The data were produced by immunoSEQ multiplex PCR, yet TCRdb's version contains in-frame clones alone and is incomplete. The table includes some 140,000 clones, about 92% detected once. Remarks on this clone: The antigen is unknown.

V gene TRBV5-1 combines with J gene TRBJ2-6; TRBD1 aligns across 8 bases. This TCR was sampled from an adult in good health. The source material was peripheral blood, sampled on day 0 of AZD1222 vaccination. CDR3 sequence reads: CASSLLPRGPGANVLTF. CDR3 nucleotide sequence: TGCGCCAGCAGCTTGCTCCCCAGGGGGCCCGGGGCCAACGTCCTGACTTTC.